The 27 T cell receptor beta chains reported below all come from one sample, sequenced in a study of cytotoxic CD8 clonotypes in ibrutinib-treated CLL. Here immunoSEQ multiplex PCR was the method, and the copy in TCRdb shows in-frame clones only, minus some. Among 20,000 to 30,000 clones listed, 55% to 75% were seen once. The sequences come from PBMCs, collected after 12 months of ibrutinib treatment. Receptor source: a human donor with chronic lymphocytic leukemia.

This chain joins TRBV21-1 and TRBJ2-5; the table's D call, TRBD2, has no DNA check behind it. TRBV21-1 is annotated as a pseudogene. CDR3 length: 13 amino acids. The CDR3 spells CASSTEREETQYF. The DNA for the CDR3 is TGTGCCAGCAGCACTGAGAGGGAAGAGACCCAGTACTTC.

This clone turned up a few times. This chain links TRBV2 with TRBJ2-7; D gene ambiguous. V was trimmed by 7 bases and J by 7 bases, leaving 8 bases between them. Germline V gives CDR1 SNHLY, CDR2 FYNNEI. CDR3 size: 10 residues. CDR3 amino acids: CASTALEQYF. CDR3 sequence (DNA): TGTGCCAGCACGGCGTTGGAGCAGTACTTC.

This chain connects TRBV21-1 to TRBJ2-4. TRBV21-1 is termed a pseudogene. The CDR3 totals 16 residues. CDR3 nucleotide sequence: TGTGCCAGCAGCTTGCCCCGAGGACGGCCGGGACGCATTCAGTACTTC. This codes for CASSLPRGRPGRIQYF.

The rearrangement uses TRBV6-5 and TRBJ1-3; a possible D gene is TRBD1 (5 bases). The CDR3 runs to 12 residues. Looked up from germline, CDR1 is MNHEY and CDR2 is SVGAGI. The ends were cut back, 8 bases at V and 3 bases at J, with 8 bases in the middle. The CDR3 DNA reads TGTGCCAGCCGGGGGGGTGGAAACACCATATATTTT. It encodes CASRGGGNTIYF.

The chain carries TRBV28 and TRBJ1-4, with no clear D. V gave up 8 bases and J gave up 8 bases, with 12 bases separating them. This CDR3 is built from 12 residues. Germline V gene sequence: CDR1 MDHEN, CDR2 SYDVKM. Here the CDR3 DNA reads TGTGCCAGCGGATTTTTAGGGGAAAAACTGTTTTTT. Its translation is CASGFLGEKLFF.

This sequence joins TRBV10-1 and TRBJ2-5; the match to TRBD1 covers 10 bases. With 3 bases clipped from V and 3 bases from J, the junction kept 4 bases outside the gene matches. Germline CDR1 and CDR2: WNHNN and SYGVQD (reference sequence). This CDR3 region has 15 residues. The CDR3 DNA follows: TGCGCCAGCAGTGACGGGGGGACAGGGGAAGAGACCCAGTACTTC. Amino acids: CASSDGGTGEETQYF.

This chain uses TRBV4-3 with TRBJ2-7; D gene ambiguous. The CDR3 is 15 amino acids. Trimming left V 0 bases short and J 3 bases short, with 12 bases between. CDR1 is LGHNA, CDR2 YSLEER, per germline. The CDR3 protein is CASSQEMLGDYEQYF. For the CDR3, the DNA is TGCGCCAGCAGCCAAGAGATGCTAGGAGACTACGAGCAGTACTTC.

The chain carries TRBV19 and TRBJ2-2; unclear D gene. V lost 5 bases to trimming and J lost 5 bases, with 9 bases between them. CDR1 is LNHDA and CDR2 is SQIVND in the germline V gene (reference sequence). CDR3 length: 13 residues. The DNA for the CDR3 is TGTGCCAGTAGTTCGACACTTACCGGGGAGCTGTTTTTT. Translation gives CASSSTLTGELFF.

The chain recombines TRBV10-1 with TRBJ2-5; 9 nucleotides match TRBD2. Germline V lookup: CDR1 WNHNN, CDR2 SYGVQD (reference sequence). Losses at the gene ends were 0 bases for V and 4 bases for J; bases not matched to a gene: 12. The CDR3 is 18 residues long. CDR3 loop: CASSESKRGALEGETQYF. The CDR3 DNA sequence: TGCGCCAGCAGTGAGTCCAAGCGGGGGGCCCTCGAGGGAGAGACCCAGTACTTC.

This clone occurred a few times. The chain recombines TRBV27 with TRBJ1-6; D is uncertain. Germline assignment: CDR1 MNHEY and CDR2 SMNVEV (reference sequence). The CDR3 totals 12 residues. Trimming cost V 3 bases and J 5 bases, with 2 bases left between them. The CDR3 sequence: CASSLDNSPLHF. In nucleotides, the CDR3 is TGTGCCAGCAGTTTGGATAATTCACCCCTCCACTTT.

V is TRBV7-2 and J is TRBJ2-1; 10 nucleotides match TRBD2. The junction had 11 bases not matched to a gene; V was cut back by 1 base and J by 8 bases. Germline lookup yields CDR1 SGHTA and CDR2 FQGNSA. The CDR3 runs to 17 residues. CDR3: CASSLVAAGGPGDEQFF. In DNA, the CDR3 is TGTGCCAGCAGCTTAGTTGCAGCGGGGGGGCCTGGAGATGAGCAGTTCTTC.

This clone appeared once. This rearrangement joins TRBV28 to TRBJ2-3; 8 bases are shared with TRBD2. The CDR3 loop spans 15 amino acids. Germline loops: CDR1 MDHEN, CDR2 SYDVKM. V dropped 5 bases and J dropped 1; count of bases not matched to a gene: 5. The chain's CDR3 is CASSPHGGGTDTQYF. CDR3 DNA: TGTGCCAGCAGTCCGCACGGGGGGGGCACAGATACGCAGTATTTT.

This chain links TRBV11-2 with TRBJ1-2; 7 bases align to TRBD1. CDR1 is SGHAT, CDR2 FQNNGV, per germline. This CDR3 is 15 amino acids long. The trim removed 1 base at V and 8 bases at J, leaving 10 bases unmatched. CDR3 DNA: TGTGCCAGCAGCTTAGGGCCAAGGAGGGGGCGAGGCTACACCTTC. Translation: CASSLGPRRGRGYTF.

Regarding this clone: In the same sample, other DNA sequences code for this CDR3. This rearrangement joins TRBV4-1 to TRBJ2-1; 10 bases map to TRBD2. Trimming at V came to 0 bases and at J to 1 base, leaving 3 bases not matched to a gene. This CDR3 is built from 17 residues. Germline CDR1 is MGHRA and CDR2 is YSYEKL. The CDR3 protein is CASSQDPSGGSYNEQFF. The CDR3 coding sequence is TGCGCCAGCAGCCAAGACCCTAGCGGGGGATCCTACAATGAGCAGTTCTTC.

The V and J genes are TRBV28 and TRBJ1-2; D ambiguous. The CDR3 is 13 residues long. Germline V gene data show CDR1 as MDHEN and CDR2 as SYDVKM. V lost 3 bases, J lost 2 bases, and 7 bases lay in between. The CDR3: CASSLAVNYGYTF. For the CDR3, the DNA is TGTGCCAGCAGTTTGGCCGTGAACTATGGCTACACCTTC.

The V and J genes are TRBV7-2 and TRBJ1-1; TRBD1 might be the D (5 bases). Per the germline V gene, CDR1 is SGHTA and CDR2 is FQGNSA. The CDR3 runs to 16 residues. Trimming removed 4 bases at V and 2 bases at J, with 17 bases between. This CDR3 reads CASSSLPAGLNTEAFF. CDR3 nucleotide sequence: TGTGCCAGCAGCTCCCTCCCGGCGGGACTTAACACTGAAGCTTTCTTT. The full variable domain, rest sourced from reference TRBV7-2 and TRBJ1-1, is GAGVSQSPSNKVTEKGKDVELRCDPISGHTALYWYRQSLGQGLEFLIYFQGNSAPDKSGLPSDRFSAERTGGSVSTLTIQRTQQEDSAVYLCASSSLPAGLNTEAFFGQGTRLTVV.

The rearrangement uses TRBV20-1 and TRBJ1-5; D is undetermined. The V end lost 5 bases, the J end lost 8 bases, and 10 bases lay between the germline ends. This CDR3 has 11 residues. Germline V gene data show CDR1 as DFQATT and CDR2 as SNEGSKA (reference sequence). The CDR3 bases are TGCAGTGCTGGGAGTTGGGAGCCCCAGCATTTT. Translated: CSAGSWEPQHF.

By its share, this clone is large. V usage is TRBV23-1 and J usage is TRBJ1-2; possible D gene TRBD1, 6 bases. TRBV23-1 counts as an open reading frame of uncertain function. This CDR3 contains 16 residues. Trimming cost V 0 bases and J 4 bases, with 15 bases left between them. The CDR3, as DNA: TGCGCCAGCAGTCAATCGTGGGGACACTTGAGCTATGGCTACACCTTC. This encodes CASSQSWGHLSYGYTF.

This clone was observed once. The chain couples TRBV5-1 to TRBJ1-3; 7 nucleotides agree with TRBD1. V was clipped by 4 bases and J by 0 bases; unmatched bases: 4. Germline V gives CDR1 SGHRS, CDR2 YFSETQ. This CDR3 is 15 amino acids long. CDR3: CASSLGTASGNTIYF. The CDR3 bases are TGCGCCAGCAGCCTAGGGACAGCCTCTGGAAACACCATATATTTT.

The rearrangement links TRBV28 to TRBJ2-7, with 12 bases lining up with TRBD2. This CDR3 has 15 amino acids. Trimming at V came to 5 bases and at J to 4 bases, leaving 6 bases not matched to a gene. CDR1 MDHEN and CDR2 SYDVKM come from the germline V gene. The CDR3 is CASSQTSGGTYEQYF. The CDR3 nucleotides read TGTGCCAGCAGTCAAACTAGCGGGGGGACTTACGAGCAGTACTTC.

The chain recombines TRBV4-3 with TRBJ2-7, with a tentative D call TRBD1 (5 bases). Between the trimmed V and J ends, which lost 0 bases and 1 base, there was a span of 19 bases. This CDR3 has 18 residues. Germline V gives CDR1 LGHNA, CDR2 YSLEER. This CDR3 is CASSQDHWKGLGSYEQYF. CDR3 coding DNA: TGCGCCAGCAGCCAAGATCACTGGAAGGGGTTAGGGTCCTACGAGCAGTACTTC.

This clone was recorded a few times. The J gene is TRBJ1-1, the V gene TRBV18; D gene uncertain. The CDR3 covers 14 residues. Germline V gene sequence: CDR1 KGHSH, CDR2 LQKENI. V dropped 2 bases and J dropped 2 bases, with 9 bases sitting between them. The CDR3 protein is CASSPSNYNTEAFF. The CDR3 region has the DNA TGTGCCAGCTCACCATCTAACTATAACACTGAAGCTTTCTTT.

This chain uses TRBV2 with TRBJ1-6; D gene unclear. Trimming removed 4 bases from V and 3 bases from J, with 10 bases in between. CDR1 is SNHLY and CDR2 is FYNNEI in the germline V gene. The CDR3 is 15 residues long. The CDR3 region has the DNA TGTGCCAGCAGTGCGTCACCCCTCTATAATTCACCCCTCCACTTT. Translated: CASSASPLYNSPLHF.

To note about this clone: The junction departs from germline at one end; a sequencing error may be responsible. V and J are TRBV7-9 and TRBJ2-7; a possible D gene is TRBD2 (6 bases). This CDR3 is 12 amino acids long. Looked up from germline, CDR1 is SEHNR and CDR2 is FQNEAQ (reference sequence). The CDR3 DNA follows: TGTGCCAGCCCCTCGGGGGACGGGTCAGATGACTTC. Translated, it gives CASPSGDGSDDF. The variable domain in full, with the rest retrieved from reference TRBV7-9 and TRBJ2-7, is DTGVSQNPRHKITKRGQNVTFRCDPISEHNRLYWYRQTLGQGPEFLTYFQNEAQLEKSRLLSDRFSAERPKGSFSTLEIQRTEQGDSAMYLCASPSGDGSDDFGPGTRLTVT.

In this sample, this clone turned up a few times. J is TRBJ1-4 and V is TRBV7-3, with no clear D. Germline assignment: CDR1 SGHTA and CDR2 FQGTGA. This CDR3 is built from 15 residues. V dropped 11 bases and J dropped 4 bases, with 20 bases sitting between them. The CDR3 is CAGTWGEKGNEKLFF. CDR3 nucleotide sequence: TGTGCCGGAACTTGGGGAGAGAAGGGTAATGAAAAACTGTTTTTT.

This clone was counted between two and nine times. The chain's CDR3 is CASSEGESYEQYF. The CDR3 DNA reads as TGTGCCAGCAGTGAGGGGGAATCCTACGAGCAGTACTTC. The J gene is TRBJ2-7, the V gene TRBV2; tentatively, D is TRBD1 or TRBD2 (5 bases each). CDR3 length: 13 amino acids. Germline V gene sequence: CDR1 SNHLY, CDR2 FYNNEI. V lost 3 bases, J lost 1 base, and 7 bases lay in between.

As DNA, the CDR3 is TGTGCCAGCAGCACCTACACGAACACTGAAGCTTTCTTT. Its translation: CASSTYTNTEAFF. The chain employs TRBV9 and TRBJ1-1; D unresolved. Germline loops: CDR1 SGDLS, CDR2 YYNGEE. The length of the CDR3 is 13 residues. Trimming pared 4 bases from V and 1 base from J, leaving 8 bases between.